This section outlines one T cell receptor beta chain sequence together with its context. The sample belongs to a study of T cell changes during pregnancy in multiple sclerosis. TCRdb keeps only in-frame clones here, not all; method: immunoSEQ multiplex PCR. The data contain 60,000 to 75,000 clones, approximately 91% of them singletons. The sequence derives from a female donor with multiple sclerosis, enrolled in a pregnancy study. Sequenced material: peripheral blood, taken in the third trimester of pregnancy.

The CDR3 region is CASSHDAAGLYEQYF. The DNA for the CDR3 is TGTGCCAGCAGCCATGACGCTGCAGGGCTGTACGAGCAGTACTTC. The chain uses TRBV11-2 and TRBJ2-7, with D tentatively TRBD1 (5 bases). CDR1 and CDR2 from the germline V gene are SGHAT and FQNNGV. This CDR3 has 15 residues. The V and J ends lost 5 bases and 4 bases respectively, with 18 bases between them.